The 4 T cell receptor beta chains listed next were all sequenced from one sample in a study of blood T cell repertoires in COVID-19. The assay was immunoSEQ multiplex PCR, and TCRdb's table has in-frame clones only and misses some. This table has approximately 70,000 clones, roughly 90% appearing once. Material for sequencing was peripheral blood. The receptor set was obtained from a human donor in a cohort sampled during active COVID-19.

The chain couples TRBV27 to TRBJ2-1; 10 positions match TRBD1. The CDR3 sequence is 14 residues long. J lost 4 bases, V lost 7 bases, and 4 bases had no gene match. Germline lookup yields CDR1 MNHEY and CDR2 SMNVEV (reference sequence). The CDR3 reads CASNKGQGYNEQFF. The CDR3 DNA follows: TGTGCCAGCAATAAGGGACAGGGGTACAATGAGCAGTTCTTC.

The chain employs TRBV18 and TRBJ1-2; 10 bases are shared with TRBD1. J was trimmed by 3 bases and V by 2 bases; bases with no gene match: 6. This CDR3 is 16 amino acids long. Germline CDR1 and CDR2: KGHSH and LQKENI. The CDR3 region is CASSPRDRGSYYGYTF. The CDR3, as DNA: TGTGCCAGCTCACCAAGGGACAGGGGCTCGTACTATGGCTACACCTTC.

V is TRBV19 and J is TRBJ2-3; D is possibly TRBD2 (6 bases). Trimming stripped 5 bases from V and 2 bases from J, with 20 bases between. CDR3 length: 17 amino acids. Germline CDR1 LNHDA, CDR2 SQIVND (reference sequence). CDR3 residues: CASSPLAGLHNTDTQYF. DNA for the CDR3: TGTGCCAGTAGTCCTCTGGCGGGATTGCATAACACAGATACGCAGTATTTT. Using reference TRBV19 and TRBJ2-3 for the parts outside the CDR3, the full variable domain is DGGITQSPKYLFRKEGQNVTLSCEQNLNHDAMYWYRQDPGQGLRLIYYSQIVNDFQKGDIAEGYSVSREKKESFPLTVTSAQKNPTAFYLCASSPLAGLHNTDTQYFGPGTRLTVL.

V is TRBV5-6 and J is TRBJ2-3; 8 bases fit TRBD1. Germline values: CDR1 SGHDT, CDR2 YYEEEE. V lost 2 bases, J lost 2 bases, and 7 bases stayed unmatched. The CDR3 length is 16 residues. The CDR3 nucleotides read TGTGCCAGCAGCTTTCTGGACAGGGCCCCCACAGATACGCAGTATTTT. Its translation: CASSFLDRAPTDTQYF.